The clone carrying this T cell receptor beta chain was seen repeatedly, ten times or more. Its specificity is unknown. The DNA ends 3 residues before the CDR3 does, and the rest of the CDR3 is filled in from the germline J gene. This sample stems from a study of T cell clonality in common variable immunodeficiency. Study results and limitations: Compared with controls, CVID subjects had fewer shared TCRbeta clones. The cause of increased CVID clonality remains unclear without subpopulation sequencing. TCRbeta clonality was increased in CVID versus healthy controls.

Trimming left V 2 bases short and J 5 bases short, with 19 bases between. This CDR3 is 16 amino acids long. In germline, CDR1 is KGHSH, CDR2 LQKENI. Profiled with immunoSEQ multiplex PCR; TCRdb holds only in-frame clones, not every one. The table lists about 66,000 clones, with no singletons. The material sequenced was peripheral blood mononuclear cells. J is TRBJ2-7 and V is TRBV18, with D possibly matching TRBD1 (5 bases). The TCR was taken from a person aged 18 to 75 in good health. The CDR3 sequence is CASSPAAGPLRDEQYF. The part of the CDR3 DNA that was read is TGTGCCAGCTCACCAGCCGCAGGGCCCCTCAGGGACGAG.